The T cell receptor (beta chain) described here comes from a study of T cells in Graves' hyperthyroidism and ophthalmopathy. As for the study in general: Peripheral blood sampling occurred at initial diagnosis, before any treatment. Study-wide points: Ophthalmopathy was distinguished from stable hyperthyroidism by 13 V-J signatures. Most thyroid clonotypes expanded above 0.001 appeared in blood too.

The study left out patients who had uncontrolled infection, other autoimmune disease, pregnancy or lactation. Germline V gene lookup returns CDR1 SGHTA and CDR2 FQGNSA. V lost 0 bases to trimming and J lost 6 bases, with 11 bases between them. CDR3 length: 14 residues. Amplified TCR beta CDR3 regions derived from RNA transcripts. The TCR CDR3 first-round RT-PCR relied on the HTBI primer set. From the multiplex PCR reads, TCRdb called clonotypes with MiXCR, one entry per CDR3 protein. The repertoire holds about 340,000 distinct CDR3 sequences, with approximately 22% as singletons. On this clonotype: Its antigen is as yet unknown.

This rearrangement joins TRBV7-2 to TRBJ1-2; the D gene is possibly TRBD1 (6 bases). This sequence was found in a woman aged 50 to 65 with Graves' hyperthyroidism. The sequenced material came from blood. This chain's CDR3 is CASSLADTGHGYTF. For the CDR3, the DNA is TGTGCCAGCAGCTTAGCGGACACAGGGCATGGCTACACCTTC. The full variable domain, its missing parts supplied by reference TRBV7-2 and TRBJ1-2, is GAGVSQSPSNKVTEKGKDVELRCDPISGHTALYWYRQSLGQGLEFLIYFQGNSAPDKSGLPSDRFSAERTGGSVSTLTIQRTQQEDSAVYLCASSLADTGHGYTFGSGTRLTVV.